The 4 T cell receptor beta chains reported below all come from one sample, sequenced in a study of T cells in tumors after PD-1 blockade. Here immunoSEQ multiplex PCR was the method, and the copy in TCRdb shows in-frame clones only, minus some. The table has about 33,000 clones, around 78% seen once. The sample consisted of PBMCs, taken before anti-PD-1 treatment. Source of these receptors: a human donor with basal cell carcinoma.

The chain uses TRBV28 and TRBJ2-1; 7 bases fit TRBD2. The V gene end was trimmed by 3 bases and the J gene end by 8 bases; junction bases not matched to a gene: 7. Germline CDR1 reads MDHEN; CDR2 reads SYDVKM. The CDR3 totals 14 residues. The CDR3 loop is CASSLAGEVDEQFF. DNA for the CDR3: TGTGCCAGCAGTTTGGCGGGAGAAGTCGATGAGCAGTTCTTC.

J is TRBJ2-2 and V is TRBV19, with TRBD1 identical over 7 bases. This CDR3 has 15 residues. The junction had 11 bases not matched to a gene; V was cut back by 7 bases and J by 6 bases. Germline loops: CDR1 LNHDA, CDR2 SQIVND (reference sequence). The CDR3 DNA sequence: TGTGCCAGTACCCCCCTGACAGGGTTCGCCGGGGAGCTGTTTTTT. It specifies CASTPLTGFAGELFF.

The chain has TRBV5-4 and TRBJ2-3; TRBD2 aligns across 9 bases. This CDR3 is built from 16 residues. The germline V gene encodes CDR1 SGHNT and CDR2 YYREEE (reference sequence). The ends lost 4 bases at V and 5 bases at J; junction bases unmatched: 11. The CDR3 loop is CASSLWGGGAGDTQYF. The CDR3 DNA reads TGTGCCAGCAGCCTTTGGGGCGGGGGGGCCGGAGATACGCAGTATTTT.

This chain connects TRBV5-8 to TRBJ1-5; 7 bases match TRBD1. This CDR3 comprises 14 residues. After removal of 4 bases from V and 3 bases from J, the junction contained 4 bases not matched to a gene. From germline, CDR1 is SGHTS and CDR2 YDEGEE. The CDR3 loop reads CASSLGQFNQPQHF. Here the CDR3 DNA reads TGTGCCAGCAGCCTGGGACAGTTCAATCAGCCCCAGCATTTT.